The 18 T cell receptor beta chains in this list originate from one sample, sequenced in a study of post-analysis software for immune sequencing data. Study results and caveats: A handful of TRBV segments were significantly more frequent in patients than in controls. TRBV5-6, TRBV5-1 and TRBV20-1 were among these segments.

Their antigens are not known. Built from TCR beta cDNA, the libraries had unique molecular identifiers in them. TCRdb independently ran MiXCR on the PCR reads; one entry per CDR3 protein. The sample holds 500,000 to 600,000 distinct CDR3 sequences, 40% to 50% seen once. Input material: blood. These receptors originate from a girl between 10 and 17 years old with multiple sclerosis.

J is TRBJ2-7 and V is TRBV27; D is perhaps TRBD1 (5 bases). Per the germline V gene, CDR1 is MNHEY and CDR2 is SMNVEV (reference sequence). The CDR3 extends over 17 amino acids. The V end was cut by 4 bases, the J end by 2 bases, with 21 bases between. For the CDR3, the DNA is TGTGCCAGCAGTTCGACTCCTTGGCAGGGCAATCCCTACGAGCAGTACTTC. It specifies CASSSTPWQGNPYEQYF.

This clonotype showed up just a few times. J is TRBJ1-2 and V is TRBV20-1, with 8 bases fitting TRBD1. Germline V CDR1 and CDR2: DFQATT, SNEGSKA (reference sequence). The CDR3 covers 13 residues. Germline trimming cut 6 bases from V and 3 bases from J; bases unmatched to any gene: 6. As DNA, the CDR3 is TGCAGTGCCAGACCAGGGGGCGACTATGGCTACACCTTC. As protein: CSARPGGDYGYTF.

This clonotype was seen a few times. The gene calls are TRBV5-1 and TRBJ1-2, with D unresolved. The CDR3 is 12 residues long. Germline V lookup: CDR1 SGHRS, CDR2 YFSETQ. Trimming removed 4 bases from V and 3 bases from J, with 7 bases in between. In nucleotides, the CDR3 is TGCGCCAGCAGCGGGGAAGACTATGGCTACACCTTC. Translating gives CASSGEDYGYTF.

V usage is TRBV7-9 and J usage is TRBJ1-5; perhaps TRBD1 as D (6 bases). CDR3 length: 14 residues. With 5 bases removed from V and 6 bases from J, the gap between germline ends came to 14 bases. Germline V CDR1 and CDR2: SEHNR, FQNEAQ (reference sequence). The CDR3 sequence: CASSPGGAFQPQHF. CDR3 DNA sequence: TGTGCCAGCAGCCCCGGGGGGGCTTTTCAGCCCCAGCATTTT.

This clonotype was found a few times. J is TRBJ2-5 and V is TRBV9, with 12 bases aligning to TRBD2. V dropped 1 base and J dropped 5; count of bases not matched to a gene: 9. Germline lookup yields CDR1 SGDLS and CDR2 YYNGEE. The CDR3 consists of 17 residues. This CDR3 reads CASSVRPLAGGLETQYF. The CDR3 nucleotides read TGTGCCAGCAGCGTAAGGCCCCTAGCGGGGGGGCTGGAGACCCAGTACTTC.

This sequence joins TRBV5-5 and TRBJ2-5; 7 bases are shared with TRBD2. The CDR3 has 16 residues. V lost 0 bases, J lost 4 bases, and 9 bases stayed unmatched. Germline V lookup: CDR1 SGHKS, CDR2 YYEKEE (reference sequence). CDR3: CASSLAGELAVETQYF. In nucleotides, the CDR3 is TGTGCCAGCAGCTTGGCGGGGGAGCTAGCGGTAGAGACCCAGTACTTC.

Turning to this clonotype: A much larger clone differs from this one at a single base, so this may be a read error. This chain uses TRBV12-3 or TRBV12-4 with TRBJ1-5, with D uncertain. Trimming took off 1 base at V and 5 bases at J, with 6 bases between the two ends. The CDR3 loop spans 13 amino acids. This CDR3 is CASSLGVDQPQHF. Here the CDR3 DNA reads TGTGCCAGCAGTTTAGGGGTGGATCAGCCCCAGCATTTT.

In this sample, this clonotype turned up a few times. The chain combines TRBV28 with TRBJ2-7; D remains unclear. CDR3 length equals 14 residues. V lost 8 bases and J lost 2, with 16 bases in between. From germline, CDR1 is MDHEN and CDR2 SYDVKM. The CDR3 sequence: CASGPGIGPYEQYF. The CDR3 coding sequence is TGTGCCAGCGGTCCTGGGATAGGACCCTACGAGCAGTACTTC.

The chain is built from TRBV5-1 and TRBJ2-7; D is possibly TRBD1 or TRBD2 (5 bases each). The CDR3 runs 14 residues. The V gene lost 0 bases and the J gene lost 1 base, with 8 bases spanning the gap. The germline V gene has CDR1 SGHRS and CDR2 YFSETQ. CDR3 sequence: CASSLGDGSYEQYF. CDR3 DNA: TGCGCCAGCAGCTTGGGGGACGGGTCCTACGAGCAGTACTTC.

In DNA form, the CDR3 reads TGTGCCAGCAGTAAATTCGGAACAGATACGCAGTATTTT. This gives the protein CASSKFGTDTQYF. The chain uses TRBV12-3 or TRBV12-4 and TRBJ2-3, with D uncertain. CDR3 size: 13 residues. The V gene lost 5 bases and the J gene lost 3 bases, with 9 bases spanning the gap.

This clonotype was recorded once. The CDR3 loop reads CASSFGVRRTQYF. CDR3 sequence (DNA): TGTGCCAGCAGTTTTGGGGTCCGGCGGACCCAGTACTTC. The chain employs TRBV12-3 or TRBV12-4 and TRBJ2-7, with unresolved D. With the DNA end fitting TRBJ2-5 better, the J assignment may be wrong. The CDR3 covers 13 residues.

The DNA for the CDR3 is TGTGCCAGCAGCCTCACTAGCGGCCCGGATACGCAGTATTTT. It yields the protein CASSLTSGPDTQYF. V gene TRBV7-2 combines with J gene TRBJ2-3; 8 bases are a match to TRBD2. This CDR3 is 14 amino acids long. The V segment lost 5 bases and the J segment 6 bases; nucleotides outside the gene matches: 7. Germline V lookup: CDR1 SGHTA, CDR2 FQGNSA.

The V gene is TRBV20-1, the J gene TRBJ1-1, with D hard to call. CDR1 and CDR2 from the germline V gene are DFQATT and SNEGSKA (reference sequence). V shed 3 bases and J shed 5 bases, with 13 bases lying between them. The CDR3 has 13 amino acids. The CDR3 DNA is TGCAGTGCTAGCGGACGGGGAGGAACTGAAGCTTTCTTT. Its protein product is CSASGRGGTEAFF.

This clonotype was observed a single time. The rearrangement joins TRBV5-1 to TRBJ2-5; 7 nucleotides line up with TRBD1. Per germline, CDR1 SGHRS and CDR2 YFSETQ. There are 14 residues in the CDR3. V shed 4 bases, J shed 3 bases, and the junction held 6 bases outside the gene matches. The CDR3 DNA reads as TGCGCCAGCAGCGTTACAGGGGCAGAAGAGACCCAGTACTTC. Translated, it gives CASSVTGAEETQYF.

This clonotype has more than one count but fewer than ten. The V and J genes are TRBV7-9 and TRBJ1-1; perhaps TRBD1 as D (5 bases). Germline CDR1 and CDR2: SEHNR and FQNEAQ (reference sequence). V lost 3 bases to trimming and J lost 0 bases, with 8 bases between them. The CDR3 has 14 amino acids. The CDR3 coding sequence is TGTGCCAGCAGCTTTACACAGGTGAACACTGAAGCTTTCTTT. It encodes CASSFTQVNTEAFF.

This chain links TRBV12-3 or TRBV12-4 with TRBJ2-7; D remains unclear. Trimming took off 6 bases at V and 3 bases at J, with 15 bases between the two ends. The CDR3 is made up of 14 amino acids. CDR3: CASRVTWRSYEQYF. The CDR3 region has the DNA TGTGCCAGCAGGGTGACCTGGAGAAGCTACGAGCAGTACTTC.

V and J are TRBV5-6 and TRBJ2-3; 9 nucleotides match TRBD1. The V gene's germline CDR1 is SGHDT and CDR2 YYEEEE. The CDR3 has 16 residues. V shed 4 bases and J 4 bases; nucleotides not matched to a gene: 10. The CDR3 here is CASSLQGAPRADTQYF. DNA of the CDR3: TGTGCCAGCAGCCTACAGGGGGCGCCCCGCGCAGATACGCAGTATTTT.

This sequence joins TRBV12-3 or TRBV12-4 and TRBJ1-1; the D is unclear. Trimming took 5 bases from V and 0 from J, leaving 13 bases between them. The CDR3 totals 15 residues. CDR3 DNA: TGTGCCAGCAGTGGGTTCAAATGGGTGAACACTGAAGCTTTCTTT. Its translation: CASSGFKWVNTEAFF.